The entry that follows covers one T cell receptor (beta chain) sequence. No cognate antigen has been identified for it. No base quality information exists; no much larger clone differs at one position. Measured from the cysteine to the phenylalanine, the CDR3 is 15 residues long. Only the CDR3 region is kept as DNA, spanning 45 bases read in frame from base 1. This sample was taken from a study of T cell responses to AZD1222 COVID-19 vaccine (dated by TCRdb to the early 2020s). With regard to the full study: AZD1222 recipients with second doses at about 4 weeks or about 12 weeks were pooled, because spike-specific TCR depth and breadth did not differ between schedules. TCR sequencing covered 233 trial participants: approximately 200 given two doses of AZD1222 and some 25 given two doses of MenACWY control vaccine. Enrollment into the trials was organized by age into subgroups of 18-55, 56-69 and 70-plus years, and those subgroups contained approximately 160, 26 and 62 TCR-sequenced participants, respectively.

General conclusions and limits of the study: The 56-69-year group was small, and its depth increase did not reach significance, likely because of low power. Participants were mostly white British and included more females than males, and it was suggested by the authors that clonal diversity may have been underestimated. Reportedly, almost half of the unique spike-specific TCRs recognized epitopes lying outside the regions that are mutated in the B.1.351 and B.1.1.7 variants. Vaccine-associated CD4 TCRs spanned the whole spike protein, with dominant responses in regions 160-218 and 743-854. No day 14 peak-response samples were available, so repertoires were characterized only after the peak T cell response. Only a handful of AZD1222 recipients were SARS-CoV-2 seropositive at baseline, limiting conclusions about previously exposed vaccinees. After two AZD1222 doses, both the breadth and the depth of spike-specific TCRs were significantly higher than at day 0 and than in MenACWY recipients.

The time point tag for this specimen amounts to: baseline before first vaccination. Samples from vaccinated people were obtained from the UK trials COV001 and COV002, which included a single-blind randomized controlled phase 2/3 trial of AZD1222 (ChAdOx1 nCoV-19) in healthy adults. For TCRbeta chain sequencing, PBMC samples from trial participants were taken at day 0 and at day 28 after the second dose. The CDR3 regions of human TCRbeta chains were analyzed by immunosequencing. The original methods were these. TCRs in the repertoires were compared against a reference library of SARS-CoV-2-specific TCRs that had been generated with the MIRA antigen-specificity platform. Breadth meant the fraction of unique TCRs that were SARS-CoV-2-associated, whereas depth meant the fraction of total T cells that were SARS-CoV-2-associated. Using the MIRA data, each spike-specific TCR was assigned both to the spike region to which the TCR was reactive and to a CD4 or CD8 class. Log10-transformed breadth and depth values were compared by one-way ANOVA with Sidak's multiple comparisons tests. TCRdb provides this immuneACCESS table in a form limited to in-frame rearrangements. Some clones are lacking; in checked studies, under half of them reflect an unresolved V gene, and why the rest are absent is not known. The D gene and trimming were derived from the DNA, and the V and J assignments and clone size from that table. Across this sample there are roughly 170,000 clones, with about 90% seen only once. The ten largest clones capture 0.49% of the sample.

The sequence was collected from an adult in good health. The material was peripheral blood, obtained on day 0 of AZD1222 vaccination. This chain joins TRBV21-1 to TRBJ1-4. TRBV21-1 is a recognized pseudogene. The CDR3 protein sequence reads: CASSKIGPGREKLFF. The bases are TGTGCCAGCAGCAAAATTGGACCAGGGAGGGAAAAACTGTTTTTT.